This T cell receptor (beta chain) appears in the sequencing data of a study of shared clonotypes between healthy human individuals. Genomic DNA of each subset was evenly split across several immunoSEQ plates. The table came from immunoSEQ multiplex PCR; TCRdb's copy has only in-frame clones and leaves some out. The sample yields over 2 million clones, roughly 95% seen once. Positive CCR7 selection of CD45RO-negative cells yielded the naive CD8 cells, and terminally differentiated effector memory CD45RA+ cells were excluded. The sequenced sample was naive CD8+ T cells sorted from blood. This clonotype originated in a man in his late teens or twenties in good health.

The CDR3 DNA is TGTGCCAGCAGGGAGGACCTGACCAGGGTTACTGAAGCTTTCTTT. Amino acid sequence: CASREDLTRVTEAFF. The chain combines TRBV6-5 with TRBJ1-1; possible D gene TRBD1, 5 bases. V was pared by 6 bases and J by 5 bases, with 19 bases between. The CDR3 is 15 amino acids. Germline V gene sequence: CDR1 MNHEY, CDR2 SVGAGI.